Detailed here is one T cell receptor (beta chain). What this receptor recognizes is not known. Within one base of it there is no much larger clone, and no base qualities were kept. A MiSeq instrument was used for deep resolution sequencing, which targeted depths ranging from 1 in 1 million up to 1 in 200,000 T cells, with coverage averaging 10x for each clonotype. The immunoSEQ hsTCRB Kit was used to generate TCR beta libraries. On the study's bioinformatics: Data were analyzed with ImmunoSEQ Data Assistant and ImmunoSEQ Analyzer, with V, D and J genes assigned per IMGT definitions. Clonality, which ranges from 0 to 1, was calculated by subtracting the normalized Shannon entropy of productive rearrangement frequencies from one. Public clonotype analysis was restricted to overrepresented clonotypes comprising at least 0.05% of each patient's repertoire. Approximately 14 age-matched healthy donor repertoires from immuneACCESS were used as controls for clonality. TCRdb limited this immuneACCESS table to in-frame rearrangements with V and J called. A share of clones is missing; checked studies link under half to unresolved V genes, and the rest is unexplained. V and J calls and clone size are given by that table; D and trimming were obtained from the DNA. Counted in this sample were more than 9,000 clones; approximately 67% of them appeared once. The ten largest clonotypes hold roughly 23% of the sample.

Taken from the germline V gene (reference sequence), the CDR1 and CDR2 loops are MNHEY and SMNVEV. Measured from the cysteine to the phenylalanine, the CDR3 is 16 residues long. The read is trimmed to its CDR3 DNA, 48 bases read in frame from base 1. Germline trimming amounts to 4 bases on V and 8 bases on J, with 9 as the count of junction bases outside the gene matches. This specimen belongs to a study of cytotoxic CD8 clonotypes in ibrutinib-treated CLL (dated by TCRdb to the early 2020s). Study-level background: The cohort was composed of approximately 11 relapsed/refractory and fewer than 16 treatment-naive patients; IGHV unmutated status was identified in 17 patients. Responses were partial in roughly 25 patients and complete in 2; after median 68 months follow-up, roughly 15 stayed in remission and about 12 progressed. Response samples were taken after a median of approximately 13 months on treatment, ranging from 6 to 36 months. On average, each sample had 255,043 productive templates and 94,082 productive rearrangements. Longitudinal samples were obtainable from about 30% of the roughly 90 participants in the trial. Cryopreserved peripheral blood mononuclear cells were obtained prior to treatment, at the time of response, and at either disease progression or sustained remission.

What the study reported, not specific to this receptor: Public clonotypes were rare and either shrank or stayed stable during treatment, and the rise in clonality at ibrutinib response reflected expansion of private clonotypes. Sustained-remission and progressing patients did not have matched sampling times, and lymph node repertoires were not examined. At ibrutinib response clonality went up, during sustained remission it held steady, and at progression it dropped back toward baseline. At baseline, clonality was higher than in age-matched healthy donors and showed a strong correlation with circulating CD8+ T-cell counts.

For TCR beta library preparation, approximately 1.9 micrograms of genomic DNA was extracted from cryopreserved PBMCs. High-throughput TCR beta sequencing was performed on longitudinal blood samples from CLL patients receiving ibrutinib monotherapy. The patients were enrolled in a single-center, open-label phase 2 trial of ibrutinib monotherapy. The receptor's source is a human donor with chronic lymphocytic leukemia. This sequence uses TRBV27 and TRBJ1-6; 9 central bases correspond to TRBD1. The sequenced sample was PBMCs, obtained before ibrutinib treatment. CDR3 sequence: CASSSLGQGLYSPLHF. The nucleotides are TGTGCCAGCAGTTCCCTCGGACAGGGGTTGTATTCACCCCTCCACTTT.